These 9 T cell receptor beta chains were sequenced from one sample in a study of blood T cell repertoires in COVID-19. TCRdb's table, derived via immunoSEQ multiplex PCR, lists solely in-frame clones and lacks some. The table records approximately 200,000 clones, roughly 86% of them present only once. Material for sequencing was peripheral blood. The receptors shown here come from a woman aged 55-70 years with acute or convalescent COVID-19.

The V gene is TRBV5-1, the J gene TRBJ2-7, with 12 bases fitting TRBD1. The CDR3 totals 14 residues. Losses at the gene ends were 4 bases for V and 6 bases for J; bases not matched to a gene: 5. The germline gives CDR1 SGHRS, CDR2 YFSETQ. CDR3 DNA: TGCGCCAGCAGCGCGGGGACAGGGGGCGTCGAGCAGTACTTC. Translated, it gives CASSAGTGGVEQYF.

The genes are TRBV20-1 and TRBJ1-5; 8 bases agree with TRBD1. The germline V gene encodes CDR1 DFQATT and CDR2 SNEGSKA (reference sequence). J was trimmed by 0 bases and V by 6 bases; bases with no gene match: 4. CDR3 length equals 14 residues. The DNA of the CDR3 is TGCAGTGCCAGTGGGACAGGTAGCAATCAGCCCCAGCATTTT. It is translated as CSASGTGSNQPQHF.

This sequence joins TRBV19 and TRBJ2-7; 7 bases fit TRBD1. This CDR3 contains 15 residues. CDR1 and CDR2 from the germline V gene are LNHDA and SQIVND (reference sequence). V lost 3 bases and J lost 1; bases outside the gene matches: 6. The CDR3 region is CASSMRPDRSYEQYF. The CDR3 DNA reads TGTGCCAGTAGTATGCGTCCGGACAGGTCCTACGAGCAGTACTTC.

This clone was picked up one time. The rearrangement links TRBV18 to TRBJ2-1; 11 bases match TRBD1. The CDR3 loop spans 17 amino acids. CDR1 KGHSH and CDR2 LQKENI come from the germline V gene. V lost 3 bases to trimming and J lost 6 bases; unmatched junction nucleotides: 10. DNA of the CDR3: TGTGCCAGCTCACCGATCCGCCCGGGACAGGGGGTCAATGAGCAGTTCTTC. It yields the protein CASSPIRPGQGVNEQFF.

The rearrangement uses TRBV6-5 and TRBJ1-2; D unresolved. CDR1 MNHEY and CDR2 SVGAGI come from the germline V gene. V lost 8 bases, J lost 1 base, and 14 bases lay in between. The CDR3 runs 14 residues. In DNA, the CDR3 is TGTGCCAGCCGCTCTGAACGGGGTAACTATGGCTACACCTTC. Translating it yields CASRSERGNYGYTF.

The chain is built from TRBV10-3 and TRBJ1-4, with a tentative D call TRBD1 (5 bases). The germline V and J ends were trimmed by 6 bases and 3 bases, with 8 bases remaining between them. The CDR3 length is 13 residues. CDR1 and CDR2 (germline): ENHRY, SYGVKD. The CDR3 sequence: CAIRDSPNEKLFF. The CDR3 region has the DNA TGTGCCATCAGAGACAGTCCTAATGAAAAACTGTTTTTT.

With respect to this clone: Its ends do not fully match the called genes, so a read error is possible. The gene calls are TRBV25-1 and TRBJ1-2; D not certain. The CDR3 runs to 14 residues. CDR1 MGHDK and CDR2 SYGVNS come from the germline V gene. The CDR3 is CASRESGSTYGYTF. CDR3 sequence (DNA): TGTGCCAGCAGAGAATCCGGGAGCACCTATGGCTACACCTTC.

The J gene is TRBJ2-1, the V gene TRBV3-1 (or the pseudogene TRBV3-2); 7 nucleotides agree with TRBD1. The CDR3 length is 18 residues. Trimming cost V 4 bases and J 4 bases; bases outside gene matches: 16. Germline assignment: CDR1 LGHDT and CDR2 YNNKEL (reference sequence). CDR3 bases: TGTGCCAGCAGCCCCTCGACGGGACAGCAACTCCAATACAATGAGCAGTTCTTC. Protein: CASSPSTGQQLQYNEQFF.

This clone appeared a single time. The chain employs TRBV29-1 and TRBJ2-7, with 7 positions matching TRBD1. CDR1 is SQVTM and CDR2 is ANQGSEA in the germline V gene. CDR3 length equals 13 residues. V trimming: 5 bases; J trimming: 2 bases; junction bases outside the gene matches: 6. CDR3 sequence reads: CSVRRQGPYEQYF. In DNA form, the CDR3 reads TGCAGCGTTCGACGACAGGGACCCTACGAGCAGTACTTC.